The present T cell receptor (beta chain) was sequenced within a study of T cells in Graves' hyperthyroidism and ophthalmopathy. What was amplified from RNA transcripts were TCR beta CDR3 regions. The HTBI primer set was used in a first-round RT-PCR of the TCR CDR3. Each CDR3 protein is one row after TCRdb ran MiXCR on the multiplex PCR reads. The table lists roughly 500,000 distinct CDR3 sequences, around 43% of them singletons. This clonotype showed up many times. The V gene lost 4 bases and the J gene lost 5 bases, with 9 bases spanning the gap. The CDR3 contains 11 residues. Germline lookup yields CDR1 SQVTM and CDR2 ANQGSEA.

The source of this sequence is an adult woman with Graves' disease, either hyperthyroidism or ophthalmopathy (not recorded which). Specimen: peripheral blood or thyroid tissue (not recorded which). This rearrangement joins TRBV29-1 to TRBJ2-7, with D perhaps TRBD1 (5 bases). The CDR3 here is CSVGQINEQYF. For the CDR3, the DNA is TGCAGCGTTGGACAGATCAACGAGCAGTACTTC.